A selection of T cell receptor beta chains follows, all from one sample in a study of monozygotic twins with inflammatory bowel disease. TCRdb reprocessed the 5' RACE reads and reports one entry per CDR3 protein, with no DNA. The sample features fewer than 110,000 distinct CDR3 sequences, with approximately 2% in its top ten. Sequencing was performed on blood. Receptors originate from a human donor with ulcerative colitis or Crohn's disease, or a healthy co-twin of an affected twin (not recorded which). CDR3s include the opening cysteine and the closing phenylalanine or tryptophan.

V gene: TRBV20-1; J gene: TRBJ2-1; CDR3 protein: CSAEDFDEQFF
V gene: TRBV29-1; J gene: TRBJ2-6; CDR3 protein: CSVDSGTGANVLTF
V gene: TRBV6-2/TRBV6-3; J gene: TRBJ2-1; CDR3 protein: CASSYFRPGGSSYNEQFF
V gene: TRBV7-2; J gene: TRBJ1-1; CDR3 protein: CASSLVMAPEAFF
V gene: TRBV7-2; J gene: TRBJ2-5; CDR3 protein: CASSRLVGNRETQYF
V gene: TRBV30; J gene: TRBJ2-2; CDR3 protein: CAWSGLLLTGELFF
V gene: TRBV29-1; J gene: TRBJ2-7; CDR3 protein: CSVLGQGRYEQYF
V gene: TRBV5-4; J gene: TRBJ2-2; CDR3 protein: CASSFTGTGELFF
V gene: TRBV6-1; J gene: TRBJ2-4; CDR3 protein: CASSEEGRRALGPSNMQYF
V gene: TRBV7-2; J gene: TRBJ1-3; CDR3 protein: CASSLGGNSGNTIYF
V gene: TRBV7-2; J gene: TRBJ2-7; CDR3 protein: CASSLAVNSYEQYF
V gene: TRBV20-1; J gene: TRBJ2-1; CDR3 protein: CSARRVPNEQFF
V gene: TRBV5-6; J gene: TRBJ2-1; CDR3 protein: CASSLKGGAYDEQFF
V gene: TRBV5-1; J gene: TRBJ2-5; CDR3 protein: CASSFAGQGPQETQYF
V gene: TRBV5-6; J gene: TRBJ2-7; CDR3 protein: CASSLGPTITYEQYF
V gene: TRBV25-1; J gene: TRBJ2-7; CDR3 protein: CASSEYYEQYF
V gene: TRBV12-3/TRBV12-4; J gene: TRBJ2-1; CDR3 protein: CASSLRTEQFF
V gene: TRBV30; J gene: TRBJ1-1; CDR3 protein: CAWSGGWGTEALF
V gene: TRBV20-1; J gene: TRBJ2-3; CDR3 protein: CSAPSGFLDTQYF
V gene: TRBV5-1; J gene: TRBJ2-3; CDR3 protein: CASSSGLAGLDTQYF
V gene: TRBV12-3/TRBV12-4; J gene: TRBJ2-7; CDR3 protein: CASRLTSGSSYEQYF
V gene: TRBV12-3/TRBV12-4; J gene: TRBJ1-2; CDR3 protein: CASSRLNNTGYRYGYTF
V gene: TRBV21-1; J gene: TRBJ1-6; CDR3 protein: CASSKKTGFDFNSPLHF
V gene: TRBV28; J gene: TRBJ2-1; CDR3 protein: CASSSPGQGLEQFF